The 2 T cell receptor beta chains given below trace back to one sample, sequenced in a study of blood T cells in healthy people across ages. Using a J-beta primer mix together with a sample-barcoded 5' primer, a second PCR was run for 7 to 11 cycles. Via MiXCR, TCRdb re-called the 5' RACE reads, giving one row per CDR3 protein. This sample has about 680,000 distinct CDR3 sequences; 45% to 50% occur once, and the top ten carry roughly 34%. Sequences were obtained from blood. These receptors came from a woman aged 60-75 years in good health.

The sample holds a few counts of this clonotype. The gene calls are TRBV7-2 and TRBJ1-6; 9 nucleotides align to TRBD1. The CDR3 has 14 amino acids. Germline values: CDR1 SGHTA, CDR2 FQGNSA. With V trimmed by 5 bases and J by 9 bases, 5 bases remained unmatched. The CDR3 DNA is TGTGCCAGCAGCCCACAGGGGGCGTCTTCACCCCTCCACTTT. Protein sequence: CASSPQGASSPLHF.

This clonotype occurred a few times. V is TRBV12-3 or TRBV12-4 and J is TRBJ2-1; D unresolved. The CDR3 extends over 14 amino acids. V lost 3 bases, J lost 10 bases, and 16 bases lay in between. CDR3 in DNA: TGTGCCAGCAGTTTTCAAGGCCACTCTGGGGAGCAGTTCTTC. This encodes CASSFQGHSGEQFF.